This is a list of T cell receptor beta chains from one sample in a study of T cell responses to AZD1222 COVID-19 vaccine. The repertoire was sequenced with immunoSEQ multiplex PCR; TCRdb's copy has only in-frame clones and lacks some. The sample yields approximately 170,000 clones, 80% to 90% seen once. Here the sequenced sample was peripheral blood, taken on day 0 of AZD1222 vaccination. The receptors originated from an adult in good health. The CDR3 runs from the conserved cysteine through the conserved F or W. The D gene is left open where the match is weak. Some rows mark clone size as missing; the rest say once, few, many or name a class of expanded clone.

>TRBV30|TRBD1|TRBJ2-7|-
TGTGCCTGGAGTCGCCTCGGGACAGTATCCTACGAGCAGTACTTC
CAWSRLGTVSYEQYF
>TRBV3-1/TRBV3-2|-|TRBJ2-7|-
TGTGCCAGCAGCCAAGGAACAGTATACGAGCAGTACTTC
CASSQGTVYEQYF
>TRBV6-5|-|TRBJ2-5|-
TGTGCCAGCAGTTACCTAGCGAACGAAGAGACCCAGTACTTC
CASSYLANEETQYF
>TRBV5-5|-|TRBJ1-6|-
TGTGCCAGCAGCCGACCGGGGGGCCCAAGCTCCTATAATTCACCCCTCCACTTT
CASSRPGGPSSYNSPLHF
>TRBV19|-|TRBJ2-1|-
TGTGCCAGTAGTAATGGCGTTGAGGGTTTGAGCGGTGAGCAGTTCTTC
CASSNGVEGLSGEQFF
>TRBV5-4|-|TRBJ1-1|-
TGTGCCAGCCGCTCCGGGAGGATGAACACTGAAGCTTTCTTT
CASRSGRMNTEAFF
>TRBV4-1|-|TRBJ2-7|-
TGCGCCAGCAGCCGCAGAGACAGCCACGAGCAGTACTTC
CASSRRDSHEQYF
>TRBV2|TRBD2|TRBJ2-5|-
TGTGCCAGCAGTACTAGCGAGGAGACCCAGTACTTC
CASSTSEETQYF
>TRBV2|TRBD2|TRBJ2-1|-
TGTGCCAGCAGACTCCGGGAGGGATACAATGAGCAGTTCTTC
CASRLREGYNEQFF
>TRBV5-4|-|TRBJ2-7|-
TGTGCCAGCAGCTTGAAGGGCTCCTACGAGCAGTACTTC
CASSLKGSYEQYF
>TRBV7-2|-|TRBJ1-2|-
TGTGCCAGCAGCACTTGGGTAGGGGAAAACTATGGCTACACCTTC
CASSTWVGENYGYTF
>TRBV18|-|TRBJ2-2|-
TGTGCCAGCTCACCAGAAAAAGGAATCCCCGGGGAGCTGTTTTTT
CASSPEKGIPGELFF
>TRBV7-3|TRBD2|TRBJ2-5|-
TGTGCCAGCAGCTTAAGCGGGGGGACAGAGACCCAGTACTTC
CASSLSGGTETQYF
>TRBV28|-|TRBJ1-2|few
TGTGCCAGCAGTTCCACGGAATCTGCTAACTATGGCTACACCTTC
CASSSTESANYGYTF
>TRBV9|TRBD1|TRBJ1-3|-
TGTGCCAGCAGCTACAGGACAGGCGCGAGGTGGGACACCATATATTTT
CASSYRTGARWDTIYF
>TRBV18|-|TRBJ1-1|-
TGTGCCAGCTCACCATACACGGGGGCAGTTAATACTGAAGCTTTCTTT
CASSPYTGAVNTEAFF
>TRBV24-1|TRBD1|TRBJ2-5|few
TGTGCCACCAGTGATTTGCAAATAGCAGGGGGCGAGTTTCTTCAAGAGACCCAGTACTTC
CATSDLQIAGGEFLQETQYF
>TRBV5-1|TRBD2|TRBJ2-7|-
TGCGCCAGCAGCTTGGCGGGGGGGTACTCCTACGAGCAGTACTTC
CASSLAGGYSYEQYF
>TRBV10-3|TRBD1|TRBJ2-7|-
TGTGCCATCAGTGAGTCTTTAGGCTCGGGACAGCCCTACGAGCAGTACTTC
CAISESLGSGQPYEQYF
>TRBV13|-|TRBJ2-1|-
TGTGCCAGCAGCTTAGTAGGTTACAATGAGCAGTTCTTC
CASSLVGYNEQFF
>TRBV3-1/TRBV3-2|TRBD1|TRBJ2-1|once
TGTGCCAGCAGTCAACGACAGGGGGCCACGGGTGAGCAGTTCTTC
CASSQRQGATGEQFF
>TRBV6-5|-|TRBJ1-5|-
TGTGCCAGCAGAAGGCAGCCGGATAGCAATCAGCCCCAGCATTTT
CASRRQPDSNQPQHF
>TRBV6-5|TRBD1|TRBJ1-3|-
TGTGCCAGCACCCAGGGACAGGCTGGAAACACCATATATTTT
CASTQGQAGNTIYF
>TRBV5-8|TRBD2|TRBJ2-3|-
TGTGCCAGCAGTCCCCTAGCGGGGGGGTTCACAGATACGCAGTATTTT
CASSPLAGGFTDTQYF
>TRBV18|TRBD1|TRBJ2-7|-
TGTGCCAGCTCACCGCGGACAGGCTCCTACGAGCAGTACTTC
CASSPRTGSYEQYF
>TRBV7-3|-|TRBJ1-1|-
TGTGCCAGCAGCCTCCTTGGGCAGGCTACTGAAGCTTTCTTT
CASSLLGQATEAFF
>TRBV25-1|-|TRBJ2-7|-
TGTGCCAGCAGTGGAGGCGGGTTCGTCTACGAGCAGTACTTC
CASSGGGFVYEQYF
>TRBV5-4|-|TRBJ2-5|-
TGTGCCAGCAGCTTCCCGACAGAAGAGACCCAGTACTTC
CASSFPTEETQYF
>TRBV7-6|TRBD2|TRBJ2-5|-
TGTGCCAGCAGCTTAAGGCTAGCGGGGGGGCCGGGCCCCGAAGAGACCCAGTACTTC
CASSLRLAGGPGPEETQYF
>TRBV29-1|TRBD1|TRBJ1-3|-
TGCAGCGTTGTTGACAGGGCTGGAAACACCATATATTTT
CSVVDRAGNTIYF
>TRBV28|-|TRBJ1-2|-
TGTGCCAGCAGTTTAAGGGCGAACGATGGCTACACCTTC
CASSLRANDGYTF
>TRBV6-5|-|TRBJ2-6|-
TGTGCCAGCAGTTCTAACAGGCATTCTGGGGCCAACGTCCTGACTTTC
CASSSNRHSGANVLTF
>TRBV10-2|-|TRBJ2-7|-
TGCGCCAGCAGTGATTGGGCCAACGAGCAGTACTTC
CASSDWANEQYF
>TRBV1|-|TRBJ2-5|-
TGCACCAGCAGCCGACCCCAAGAGTGGACTAGCGGGGGGGCCGACCAAGAGACCCAGTACTTC
CTSSRPQEWTSGGADQETQYF
>TRBV6-4|-|TRBJ2-3|-
TGTGCCAGCAGCGTAATGAGCACAGATACGCAGTATTTT
CASSVMSTDTQYF
>TRBV6-5|-|TRBJ1-2|-
TGTGCCAGCAGGTCAGGGTCTTTAGGCGGCTACACCTTC
CASRSGSLGGYTF
>TRBV21-1|-|TRBJ2-5|-
TGTGCCAGCAGCACCCTGACAGGGATGGGAGAGACCCAGTACTTC
CASSTLTGMGETQYF
>TRBV12-3/TRBV12-4|-|TRBJ1-1|-
TGTGCCAGCAGTTTTGAGGGGGAAGCTTTCTTT
CASSFEGEAFF
>TRBV6-6|-|TRBJ2-4|-
TGTGCCAGCAGTCAGCTACCCGAGACAGCGGCCAAAAACATTCAGTACTTC
CASSQLPETAAKNIQYF
>TRBV11-2|TRBD2|TRBJ2-5|-
TGTGCCAGCAGCGTCGGACTAGCGGGGGGCCAAGAGACCCAGTACTTC
CASSVGLAGGQETQYF
>TRBV29-1|-|TRBJ2-6|-
TGCAGCGTCGTGGACGGCTCTGGGGCCAACGTCCTGACTTTC
CSVVDGSGANVLTF
>TRBV10-3|-|TRBJ2-3|few
TGTGCCATCACGGACCCCCGCTCTGGGCAGTATTTT
CAITDPRSGQYF
>TRBV28|-|TRBJ2-7|-
TGTGCCAGCAGTGTACCGGGACGGCCTCTCGAGCAGTACTTC
CASSVPGRPLEQYF
>TRBV9|TRBD2|TRBJ2-2|-
TGTGCCAGCAGCCCCAGGGACTACCCCCCCGGGGAGCTGTTTTTT
CASSPRDYPPGELFF
>TRBV25-1|-|TRBJ1-3|once
TGTGCCAGCAGTGAATTCAAAAGATACGGTGCGGACACCATATATTTT
CASSEFKRYGADTIYF
>TRBV4-2|-|TRBJ1-4|-
TGTGCCAGCAGCCCGGGGACGGCCGAGGATGAAAAACTGTTTTTT
CASSPGTAEDEKLFF
>TRBV2|TRBD2|TRBJ2-3|-
TGTGCCAGCAATGGACTAGGAACAGATACGCAGTATTTT
CASNGLGTDTQYF
>TRBV19|-|TRBJ1-5|-
TGTGCCAGTAGTGAAACGGACGGAAATCAGCCCCAGCATTTT
CASSETDGNQPQHF
>TRBV7-9|TRBD1|TRBJ1-2|-
TGTGCCAGCAGCGGTAGTCCGGGACAGGGCGTCTATGGCTACACCTTC
CASSGSPGQGVYGYTF
>TRBV7-9|-|TRBJ2-7|-
TGTGCCAGCAGCAAACTCGGTGGGGGCTACGAGCAGTACTTC
CASSKLGGGYEQYF
>TRBV7-9|TRBD1|TRBJ2-3|-
TGTGCCAGCAGCTTAGCGCGCACAGGGGGGAGCACAGATACGCAGTATTTT
CASSLARTGGSTDTQYF
>TRBV7-9|-|TRBJ2-5|-
TGTGCCAGCAGCTTAGAGCTACGGGGGAAACAAGAGACCCAGTACTTC
CASSLELRGKQETQYF
>TRBV9|TRBD1|TRBJ2-7|-
TGTGCCAGCAGCGGACCCGGGACAGGGGGCGGGCCGACCTACGAGCAGTACTTC
CASSGPGTGGGPTYEQYF
>TRBV5-4|-|TRBJ2-5|-
TGTGCCAGCAGCTTGGGCCAGGTGGCTCAAGAGACCCAGTACTTC
CASSLGQVAQETQYF
>TRBV19|-|TRBJ1-1|once
TGTGCCAGTAGCAATTACATGAACACTGAAGCTTTCTTT
CASSNYMNTEAFF
>TRBV5-6|-|TRBJ1-1|-
TGTGCCAGCAGCTTGCTTAGGCCGGATAACACTGAAGCTTTCTTT
CASSLLRPDNTEAFF